A single sample gave rise to the 29 T cell receptor beta chains below, sequenced in a study of blood T cell repertoires in COVID-19. The method was immunoSEQ multiplex PCR; TCRdb's version includes in-frame clones alone and lacks a portion of them. Of 380,000 or so clones detected, 81% appear once; the ten largest clones hold 0.85% to 1.3%. The sample comprised peripheral blood. The receptors derive from a human donor with acute or convalescent COVID-19. The donor label of this sample is uncertain.

Worth noting for this clone: The same CDR3 can be traced to other DNA sequences in this sample. V and J are TRBV5-1 and TRBJ1-2; the D gene is possibly TRBD1 (5 bases). Germline V gene sequence: CDR1 SGHRS, CDR2 YFSETQ. Trimming left V 0 bases short and J 4 bases short, with 13 bases between. This CDR3 has 15 residues. CDR3: CASSLGDRGSYGYTF. CDR3 coding DNA: TGCGCCAGCAGCTTGGGGGACCGGGGGAGCTATGGCTACACCTTC.

This chain's CDR3 is CASSLYKTGVTF. The DNA of the CDR3 is TGTGCCAGCAGCTTGTACAAGACAGGGGTCACCTTC. The J gene is TRBJ1-2, the V gene TRBV5-6; the match to TRBD1 covers 8 bases. From germline, CDR1 is SGHDT and CDR2 YYEEEE. The junction had 6 bases not matched to a gene; V was cut back by 1 base and J by 13 bases. The length of the CDR3 is 12 residues.

The chain is built from TRBV18 and TRBJ1-2; tentative D call: TRBD1 (6 bases). This CDR3 is built from 14 residues. The V and J ends lost 5 bases and 8 bases respectively, with 18 bases between them. CDR1 is KGHSH and CDR2 is LQKENI in the germline V gene. Here the CDR3 DNA reads TGTGCCAGCTCATCAGGGGTGCAGGGCGCCGGCTACACCTTC. Protein product: CASSSGVQGAGYTF.

V and J are TRBV6-5 and TRBJ1-4; 8 nucleotides line up with TRBD1. V lost 6 bases and J lost 8; bases outside the gene matches: 11. The V gene's germline CDR1 is MNHEY and CDR2 SVGAGI. The CDR3 length is 15 residues. The CDR3 spells CASSFLRGRTEKLFF. The CDR3 DNA is TGTGCCAGCAGCTTCCTCAGGGGGCGCACCGAAAAACTGTTTTTT.

Written as DNA, the CDR3 is TGCGCCAGCAGCCCGTCCGGGGAGGCCTACGAGCAGTACTTC. Amino acid sequence: CASSPSGEAYEQYF. V gene TRBV5-1 combines with J gene TRBJ2-7; possibly TRBD2 for D (6 bases). V was pared by 4 bases and J by 2 bases, with 13 bases between. The CDR3 spans 14 residues. The V gene's germline CDR1 is SGHRS and CDR2 YFSETQ.

The DNA for the CDR3 is TGTGCCAGCAGCCAAACCGGTAGAGAAGCTTTCTTT. Translation gives CASSQTGREAFF. This sequence joins TRBV7-9 and TRBJ1-1; D remains ambiguous. Germline V lookup: CDR1 SEHNR, CDR2 FQNEAQ (reference sequence). The CDR3 spans 12 residues. Trimming stripped 5 bases from V and 8 bases from J, with 12 bases between.

The chain recombines TRBV2 with TRBJ1-5, with D uncertain. The CDR3 sequence is 14 residues long. Trimming stripped 6 bases from V and 0 bases from J, with 9 bases between. Germline V gene lookup returns CDR1 SNHLY and CDR2 FYNNEI. The CDR3 sequence is CASRRRDSNQPQHF. For the CDR3, the DNA is TGTGCCAGCAGAAGACGGGATAGCAATCAGCCCCAGCATTTT.

V and J are TRBV5-4 and TRBJ2-5; 8 nucleotides agree with TRBD1. CDR3 length: 13 amino acids. The ends lost 2 bases at V and 4 bases at J; junction bases unmatched: 1. Germline assignment: CDR1 SGHNT and CDR2 YYREEE (reference sequence). The DNA for the CDR3 is TGTGCCAGCAGCTTTGACAGGGGAGAGACCCAGTACTTC. Its protein is CASSFDRGETQYF.

DNA for the CDR3: TGTGCCATCAGTGACCCGGGACAGGGTTCCGCAGATACGCAGTATTTT. As protein: CAISDPGQGSADTQYF. V gene TRBV10-3 combines with J gene TRBJ2-3; 9 positions match TRBD1. V was pared by 3 bases and J by 4 bases, with 8 bases of the junction left unmatched. CDR1 and CDR2 (germline): ENHRY, SYGVKD. The CDR3 is 16 amino acids.

The rearrangement uses TRBV5-4 and TRBJ2-7; 9 bases are shared with TRBD2. The V and J ends lost 4 bases and 5 bases, in that order; junction bases with no gene match: 7. Germline lookup yields CDR1 SGHNT and CDR2 YYREEE (reference sequence). CDR3 length equals 14 residues. This CDR3 reads CASSVLAGPDEQYF. The CDR3 nucleotides are TGTGCCAGCAGCGTACTAGCGGGTCCGGACGAGCAGTACTTC.

The chain is built from TRBV12-3 or TRBV12-4 and TRBJ1-1; D is uncertain. This CDR3 has 11 residues. Trimming removed 6 bases at V and 3 bases at J, with 5 bases between. CDR3 residues: CASSLDTEAFF. The CDR3 DNA follows: TGTGCCAGCAGCCTTGACACTGAAGCTTTCTTT.

This rearrangement joins TRBV4-2 to TRBJ1-5, with 9 bases that match TRBD1. V trimming: 0 bases; J trimming: 6 bases; junction bases outside the gene matches: 3. Germline V CDR1 and CDR2: LGHNA, YNFKEQ. The CDR3 length is 15 residues. In DNA, the CDR3 is TGTGCCAGCAGCCAAGACGAGGGACAGGGTCAGCCCCAGCATTTT. It encodes CASSQDEGQGQPQHF.

The sample holds one count of this clone. The J gene is TRBJ2-1, the V gene TRBV24-1; 10 bases fit TRBD1. Germline loops: CDR1 KGHDR, CDR2 SFDVKD. The CDR3 sequence is 18 residues long. Unmatched junction bases numbered 12, after V lost 4 bases and J lost 4 bases. CDR3 coding DNA: TGTGCCACCAGTGACCCGACTCCGGGACAGGGGATTTACAATGAGCAGTTCTTC. Translating gives CATSDPTPGQGIYNEQFF.

The chain recombines TRBV2 with TRBJ2-3; D is unclear. Germline CDR1 is SNHLY and CDR2 is FYNNEI. This CDR3 comprises 13 residues. Trimming removed 2 bases at V and 1 base at J, with 4 bases between. CDR3 sequence reads: CASSEPGTDTQYF. CDR3 nucleotides: TGTGCCAGCAGTGAACCAGGCACAGATACGCAGTATTTT.

The chain uses TRBV10-2 and TRBJ2-7, with a tentative D call TRBD2 (6 bases). The CDR3 totals 16 residues. Germline-derived CDR1 and CDR2 are WSHSY and SAAADI. The V and J ends lost 4 bases and 0 bases respectively, with 16 bases between them. The CDR3 sequence is CASSARRGRTSYEQYF. The CDR3 DNA reads TGCGCCAGCAGTGCACGGAGGGGACGGACCTCCTACGAGCAGTACTTC.

The CDR3 is CASEDSNYNEQFF. CDR3 coding DNA: TGTGCCAGCGAAGACAGTAACTACAATGAGCAGTTCTTC. J is TRBJ2-1 and V is TRBV5-6; TRBD1 might be the D (5 bases). Germline-derived CDR1 and CDR2 are SGHDT and YYEEEE. The CDR3 extends over 13 amino acids. V was cut by 7 bases and J by 3 bases, with 11 bases left in between. The entire variable domain, with the rest obtained from reference TRBV5-6 and TRBJ2-1, is as follows: DAGVTQSPTHLIKTRGQQVTLRCSPKSGHDTVSWYQQALGQGPQFIFQYYEEEERQRGNFPDRFSGHQFPNYSSELNVNALLLGDSALYLCASEDSNYNEQFFGPGTRLTVL.

The chain uses TRBV19 and TRBJ1-5; 7 bases are shared with TRBD1. This CDR3 is 16 amino acids long. Germline V lookup: CDR1 LNHDA, CDR2 SQIVND (reference sequence). Trimming removed 3 bases from V and 0 bases from J; junction bases left unmatched: 5. This chain's CDR3 is CASSMGTESSNQPQHF. The CDR3 nucleotides read TGTGCCAGTAGTATGGGGACAGAGTCTAGCAATCAGCCCCAGCATTTT.

The V call is TRBV25-1, the J call TRBJ1-1; D remains unclear. The CDR3 covers 11 residues. Germline V lookup: CDR1 MGHDK, CDR2 SYGVNS. Trimming shortened V by 3 bases and J by 4 bases, and 3 bases separated the two germline ends. Here the CDR3 DNA reads TGTGCCAGCAGTGAGAGCACTGAAGCTTTCTTT. The encoded protein is CASSESTEAFF.

The chain is built from TRBV19 and TRBJ1-5; 11 bases line up with TRBD1. Trimming cost V 5 bases and J 6 bases; bases outside gene matches: 9. Germline values: CDR1 LNHDA, CDR2 SQIVND (reference sequence). The CDR3 is 16 amino acids. CDR3 protein: CASSPGQGAAGQPQHF. The CDR3 DNA sequence: TGTGCCAGTAGTCCCGGACAGGGGGCCGCTGGTCAGCCCCAGCATTTT.

V usage is TRBV19 and J usage is TRBJ1-2; maybe TRBD1 (6 bases). V shed 4 bases and J shed 4 bases, with 10 bases lying between them. This CDR3 comprises 13 residues. The germline CDR1 and CDR2 sequences are LNHDA and SQIVND (reference sequence). The CDR3 DNA reads TGTGCCAGTAGTACCACAGGGTCCTATGGCTACACCTTC. Its translation is CASSTTGSYGYTF.

Only a few counts were recorded for this clone. CDR3 sequence (DNA): TGTGCCAGCAGCCAAGTTCAGGGCACCGGGGAGCTGTTTTTT. Translation: CASSQVQGTGELFF. The chain combines TRBV3-1 (or the pseudogene TRBV3-2) with TRBJ2-2; maybe TRBD1 (5 bases). The V end lost 1 base, the J end lost 4 bases, and 7 bases lay between the germline ends. The CDR3 has 14 amino acids. CDR1 and CDR2 (germline): LGHDT, YNNKEL (reference sequence).

With respect to this clone: Distinct nucleotide sequences in the sample also encode this CDR3. This chain connects TRBV28 to TRBJ1-5; 7 bases align to TRBD1. The V gene end was trimmed by 7 bases and the J gene end by 4 bases; junction bases not matched to a gene: 7. CDR3 length equals 14 residues. Per the germline V gene, CDR1 is MDHEN and CDR2 is SYDVKM. The CDR3 region is CASIPGTVNQPQHF. The CDR3 DNA reads as TGTGCCAGCATCCCTGGGACAGTTAATCAGCCCCAGCATTTT. Looking up the rest from reference TRBV28 and TRBJ1-5 gives the full variable domain: DVKVTQSSRYLVKRTGEKVFLECVQDMDHENMFWYRQDPGLGLRLIYFSYDVKMKEKGDIPEGYSVSREKKERFSLILESASTNQTSMYLCASIPGTVNQPQHFGDGTRLSIL.

A note on this clone: The germline gene is not matched at one end of the junction; a read error may be the cause. The chain couples TRBV12-3 or TRBV12-4 to TRBJ2-7; the D gene is possibly TRBD2 (6 bases). CDR3 length: 11 amino acids. The CDR3 spells CASSSTRQSSF. Here the CDR3 DNA reads TGTGCCAGCAGTTCGACTAGGCAGTCTTCCTTC.

This clone has a handful of counts. The chain recombines TRBV7-2 with TRBJ1-5; a weak D match, TRBD1 (5 bases). Trimming pared 5 bases from V and 2 bases from J, leaving 10 bases between. Looked up from germline, CDR1 is SGHTA and CDR2 is FQGNSA. The CDR3 spans 14 residues. In DNA, the CDR3 is TGTGCCAGCAGCCCTTGGGGGGGCAATCAGCCCCAGCATTTT. The encoded protein is CASSPWGGNQPQHF.

The V call is TRBV4-1, the J call TRBJ1-2; D is possibly TRBD1 (6 bases). The CDR3 is 15 residues long. Looked up from germline, CDR1 is MGHRA and CDR2 is YSYEKL. Trimming pared 0 bases from V and 6 bases from J, leaving 14 bases between. CDR3 loop: CASSQDRSRQDGYTF. The DNA for the CDR3 is TGCGCCAGCAGCCAAGATCGGTCCCGACAGGATGGCTACACCTTC.

This clone appeared a few times. This sequence joins TRBV6-1 and TRBJ1-2, with TRBD1 identical over 7 bases. The germline CDR1 and CDR2 sequences are MNHNS and SASEGT. With V trimmed by 2 bases and J by 4 bases, 7 bases remained unmatched. CDR3 length: 15 residues. CDR3 amino acids: CASSEKRGPVYGYTF. CDR3 in DNA: TGTGCCAGCAGTGAAAAAAGGGGGCCCGTCTATGGCTACACCTTC.

This chain uses TRBV27 with TRBJ2-1; 12 nucleotides match TRBD2. CDR3 size: 16 residues. CDR1 and CDR2 from the germline V gene are MNHEY and SMNVEV (reference sequence). V dropped 8 bases and J dropped 7; count of bases not matched to a gene: 12. The CDR3 here is CASGLAGKGIWNEQFF. CDR3 bases: TGTGCCAGCGGACTAGCGGGGAAAGGCATTTGGAATGAGCAGTTCTTC.

The chain uses TRBV6-5 and TRBJ1-2; D is possibly TRBD1 (5 bases). The CDR3 loop spans 15 amino acids. Germline V gives CDR1 MNHEY, CDR2 SVGAGI. V lost 6 bases and J 3 bases, leaving 17 bases between the germline ends. The CDR3 region is CASRIVEGADYGYTF. CDR3 nucleotides: TGTGCCAGCAGAATAGTTGAAGGGGCGGACTATGGCTACACCTTC.

The chain recombines TRBV2 with TRBJ1-4; no clear D gene. This CDR3 has 15 residues. The V gene's germline CDR1 is SNHLY and CDR2 FYNNEI. V dropped 4 bases and J dropped 1 base, with 10 bases sitting between them. The CDR3 bases are TGTGCCAGCAGTGGTGCCAGGCGAACTAATGAAAAACTGTTTTTT. This codes for CASSGARRTNEKLFF.